This paragraph covers one TCR beta chain sequence. Some clones are missing from TCRdb's copy, which holds only in-frame ones; the method was immunoSEQ multiplex PCR. The table shows about 180,000 clones, with approximately 88% occurring only once. The data were obtained in a study of blood T cell repertoires in COVID-19. This CDR3 contains 15 residues. Germline V CDR1 and CDR2: SGHTA, FQGNSA. Between the trimmed V and J ends, which lost 4 bases and 1 base, there was a span of 10 bases. The chain carries TRBV7-2 and TRBJ1-4; D perhaps matches TRBD1 (5 bases). Source material: PBMCs or T cells enriched from blood (not recorded which). The sequence came from a young woman who had recovered from COVID-19. The CDR3: CASSWGRVTNEKLFF. DNA of the CDR3: TGTGCCAGCAGCTGGGGCCGAGTAACTAATGAAAAACTGTTTTTT.